These T cell receptor beta chains were read from a single sample in a study of OX40 agonist ivuxolimab in advanced cancers. Measured with immunoSEQ multiplex PCR; TCRdb has only the in-frame clones, and not every one. Counted here are under 85,000 clones, 87% occurring once; the ten biggest clones make up less than 0.25%. Specimen: CD4+ or CD8+ T cells sorted from blood, collected in a trial of the OX40 agonist ivuxolimab. These receptors were collected from an adult with an advanced solid tumor such as melanoma, head and neck, liver or kidney cancer. Each CDR3 is given with its conserved first and last residue. The order of the fields is J gene, V gene, CDR3 protein.

TRBJ2-7 TRBV7-9 CASSSRDNGENSYEQYF
TRBJ2-7 TRBV7-2 CASSLSGATYEQYF
TRBJ2-7 TRBV5-1 CASSLALSTDSYEQYF
TRBJ2-6 TRBV5-4 CASSLVGGSLGANVLTF
TRBJ2-3 TRBV5-1 CASSWSGTPDTQYF
TRBJ1-2 TRBV18 CASSPPAGVYGYTF
TRBJ1-2 TRBV11-1 CASSERQYGYTF
TRBJ1-4 TRBV7-2 CASSLEGLSTNEKLFF
TRBJ1-1 TRBV28 CASTLTGTYTEAFF
TRBJ2-5 TRBV5-6 CASSKTGQGSGETQYF
TRBJ1-4 TRBV7-9 CASSSDRGNEKLFF
TRBJ2-7 TRBV28 CASSSSGSRNEQYF
TRBJ2-2 TRBV6-1 CASSGLAGVTGELFF
TRBJ1-1 TRBV27 CASRPPLVANTEAFF
TRBJ1-4 TRBV2 CASHRTTNEKLFF
TRBJ2-1 TRBV7-2 CASSLAGHGGGEQFF
TRBJ2-2 TRBV7-2 CASSHDYNTGELFF
TRBJ2-5 TRBV21-1 CASSKAWGDGTTQYF
TRBJ1-1 TRBV6-6 CASDKGQANTEAFF
TRBJ1-5 TRBV2 CASREQVTSQPQHF
TRBJ2-5 TRBV7-7 CASSSGRLAGVQETQYF
TRBJ1-2 TRBV10-3 CAISESGDRPYGYTF
TRBJ1-2 TRBV5-8 CASNRRRLGGPNYGYTF